This record concerns one T cell receptor beta chain sequence. This sample was included in a study of CD8 T cells in Susac syndrome. The CDR3 totals 14 residues. J was trimmed by 7 bases and V by 2 bases; bases with no gene match: 4. CDR1 is MNHEY, CDR2 SMNVEV, per germline (reference sequence). RNA totalling roughly 0.45 to 1 ug underwent reverse transcription with random hexamers. TCRdb analysed the immunoSEQ multiplex PCR reads with MiXCR anew, one entry per CDR3 protein. The sample includes about 180,000 distinct CDR3 sequences, around 94% of them seen just once. The rearrangement uses TRBV27 and TRBJ1-4, with 7 bases identical to TRBD1. Sequenced sample: CD4+ T cells from PBMCs. This TCR derives from a human donor with Susac syndrome. This chain's CDR3 is CASSLEGAGEKLFF. The CDR3 DNA reads as TGTGCCAGCAGTTTAGAGGGGGCAGGTGAAAAACTGTTTTTT.